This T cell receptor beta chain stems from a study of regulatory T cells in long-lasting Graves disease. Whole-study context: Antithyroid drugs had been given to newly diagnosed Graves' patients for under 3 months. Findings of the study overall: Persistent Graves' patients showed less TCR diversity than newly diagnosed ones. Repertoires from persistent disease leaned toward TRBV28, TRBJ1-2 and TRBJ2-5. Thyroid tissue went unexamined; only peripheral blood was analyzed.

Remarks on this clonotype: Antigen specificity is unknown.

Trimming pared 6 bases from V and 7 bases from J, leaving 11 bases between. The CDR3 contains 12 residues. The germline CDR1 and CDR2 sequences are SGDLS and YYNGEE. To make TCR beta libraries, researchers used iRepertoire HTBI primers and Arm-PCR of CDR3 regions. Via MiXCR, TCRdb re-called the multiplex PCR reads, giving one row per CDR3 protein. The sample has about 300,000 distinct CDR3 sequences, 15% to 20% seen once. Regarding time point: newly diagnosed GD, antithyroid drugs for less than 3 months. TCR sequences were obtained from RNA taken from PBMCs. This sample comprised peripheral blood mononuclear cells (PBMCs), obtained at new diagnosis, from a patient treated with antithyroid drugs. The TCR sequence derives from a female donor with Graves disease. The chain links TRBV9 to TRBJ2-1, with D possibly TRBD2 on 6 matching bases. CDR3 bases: TGTGCCAGCACCGGCGGGGATAATGAGCAGTTCTTC. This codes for CASTGGDNEQFF.